A single sample gave rise to the 9 T cell receptor beta chains below, sequenced in a study of post-analysis software for immune sequencing data. Study-wide results and caveats: Patients carried a handful of TRBV segments more frequently than controls did, and TRBV5-6, TRBV5-1 and TRBV20-1 were among them.

Carried by the TCR beta cDNA libraries were unique molecular identifiers. TCRdb re-called the PCR reads with MiXCR, one entry per CDR3 protein. Of 600,000 to 700,000 distinct CDR3 sequences in the sample, 55% to 60% are singletons; the top ten hold 10% to 12%. Their antigens are not known. The sample comprised blood. The receptors here all came from a girl between 2 and 10 years old with multiple sclerosis.

V usage is TRBV4-1 and J usage is TRBJ2-4, with a tentative D call TRBD2 (6 bases). Germline-derived CDR1 and CDR2 are MGHRA and YSYEKL. The CDR3 covers 15 residues. The V end lost 2 bases, the J end lost 6 bases, and 14 bases lay between the germline ends. In DNA, the CDR3 is TGCGCCAGCAGCCAACTCCGGGACTTGGGAAACATTCAGTACTTC. This sequence encodes CASSQLRDLGNIQYF.

The chain is built from TRBV10-3 and TRBJ2-1; 8 bases match TRBD1. Trimming removed 6 bases from V and 10 bases from J; junction bases left unmatched: 11. Germline V CDR1 and CDR2: ENHRY, SYGVKD. The CDR3 is 14 amino acids. Written as DNA, the CDR3 is TGTGCCATCAGGGGACAGGTACCTCCGCGAGAGCAGTTCTTC. This gives the protein CAIRGQVPPREQFF.

The table lists this clonotype with a count of one. The V call is TRBV6-6, the J call TRBJ2-7; D is perhaps TRBD1 (6 bases). The tail of the sequence fits TRBJ2-5 better, so the J call may be wrong. The CDR3 loop spans 12 amino acids. Germline CDR1 and CDR2: MNHNY and SVGAGI (reference sequence). The CDR3 DNA sequence: TGTGCCAGCAGACAGGGCTGGGAGACCCAGTACTTC. It translates to CASRQGWETQYF.

The V call is TRBV15, the J call TRBJ2-4; D unclear. Looked up from germline, CDR1 is LNHNV and CDR2 is YYDKDF (reference sequence). This CDR3 contains 12 residues. Trimming removed 3 bases from V and 7 bases from J, with 7 bases in between. CDR3 coding DNA: TGTGCCACCAGCAGCTCCGGGAACATTCAGTACTTC. Translated, it gives CATSSSGNIQYF. The full variable domain, in which reference TRBV15 and TRBJ2-4 provide the parts outside the CDR3, is DAMVIQNPRYQVTQFGKPVTLSCSQTLNHNVMYWYQQKSSQAPKLLFHYYDKDFNNEADTPDNFQSRRPNTSFCFLDIRSPGLGDTAMYLCATSSSGNIQYFGAGTRLSVL.

This chain uses TRBV6-4 with TRBJ2-1, with 8 bases aligning to TRBD2. The J segment lost 4 bases and the V segment lost 8 bases, leaving 4 bases of the junction unmatched. The CDR3 spans 13 residues. The germline gives CDR1 MRHNA, CDR2 SNTAGT. This CDR3 is CASSTSEYNEQFF. CDR3 bases: TGTGCCAGCTCGACTAGCGAGTACAATGAGCAGTTCTTC.

The V call is TRBV5-1, the J call TRBJ2-5; TRBD2 aligns across 11 bases. The CDR3 has 16 amino acids. Germline V gene lookup returns CDR1 SGHRS and CDR2 YFSETQ. V gave up 3 bases and J gave up 6 bases; unmatched junction bases: 10. The CDR3 reads CASSSKLAGVSKTQYF. CDR3 DNA sequence: TGCGCCAGCAGCTCGAAACTAGCGGGAGTTAGTAAGACCCAGTACTTC.

This sequence joins TRBV5-1 and TRBJ2-5, with a tentative D call TRBD1 (6 bases). Germline loops: CDR1 SGHRS, CDR2 YFSETQ. The V end lost 4 bases, the J end lost 3 bases, and 10 bases lay between the germline ends. This CDR3 comprises 13 residues. In DNA, the CDR3 is TGCGCCAGCAGCGGGGCAGGGGAAGAGACCCAGTACTTC. Its protein is CASSGAGEETQYF.

The rearrangement links TRBV28 to TRBJ2-4; D not resolved. The better agreement between TRBJ2-7 and the DNA end casts doubt on the J call. Germline V lookup: CDR1 MDHEN, CDR2 SYDVKM. The CDR3 is 15 amino acids. The CDR3 reads CASGEATEFSYEQYF. The CDR3 nucleotides read TGTGCCAGCGGAGAGGCGACTGAATTTTCCTACGAGCAGTACTTC.

The chain carries TRBV5-1 and TRBJ2-7, with TRBD2 matching over 9 bases. This CDR3 is built from 21 residues. V gave up 4 bases and J gave up 7 bases; unmatched junction bases: 30. CDR1 is SGHRS and CDR2 is YFSETQ in the germline V gene. The CDR3 reads CASSPGAFLSKVAGGLREQYF. In nucleotides, the CDR3 is TGCGCCAGCAGCCCGGGAGCCTTCCTTAGCAAGGTGGCGGGAGGGCTTAGGGAGCAGTACTTC.